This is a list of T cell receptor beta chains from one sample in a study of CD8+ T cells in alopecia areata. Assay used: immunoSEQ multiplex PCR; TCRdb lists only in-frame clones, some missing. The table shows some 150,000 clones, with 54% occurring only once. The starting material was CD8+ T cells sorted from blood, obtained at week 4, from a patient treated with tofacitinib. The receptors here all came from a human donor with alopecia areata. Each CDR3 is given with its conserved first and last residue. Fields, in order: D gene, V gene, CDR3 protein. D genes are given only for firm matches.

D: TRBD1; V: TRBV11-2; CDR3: CASSLDTGESYGYTF
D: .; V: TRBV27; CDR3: CASSWGGGYAPQHF
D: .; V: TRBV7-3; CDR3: CASSLVGGEQFF
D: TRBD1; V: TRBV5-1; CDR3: CASSLQGQGTTDTQYF
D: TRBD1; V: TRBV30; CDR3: CAWSDGTGDSGNTIYF
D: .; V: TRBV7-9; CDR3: CASSTTGPGDSPLHF
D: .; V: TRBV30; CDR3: CAWSGGTHEQYF
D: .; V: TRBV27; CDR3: CASSPVRGDETQYF
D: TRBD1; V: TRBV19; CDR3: CASSGQGISYEQYF
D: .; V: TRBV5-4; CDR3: CASRRTHNSPLHF